The source of this TCR beta chain is a study of identical twins. This clonotype was counted between two and nine times. Its antigen remains unknown. V trimming: 6 bases; J trimming: 2 bases; junction bases outside the gene matches: 11. Germline values: CDR1 DFQATT, CDR2 SNEGSKA (reference sequence). This CDR3 contains 16 residues. MiXCR, applied by TCRdb to the 5' RACE reads, yields one record per CDR3 protein. The repertoire holds about 470,000 distinct CDR3 sequences, with about 24% as singletons. General study points: It was cross-sectional statistical analysis, not following the same donors, that the conclusions relied on.

The data also belong to a second study, concerning T cells expressing NK-cell markers. That report adds: Dominant NKG2C+ clonotype frequencies of about 1.0-8% of CD8+ T cells were measured in roughly 6 donors.

V gene TRBV20-1 combines with J gene TRBJ2-1, with 9 positions matching TRBD1. The sequenced sample consisted of CD4+ T cells sorted from blood. The receptor's source is a woman younger than 30 in good health. This CDR3 reads CSAPPRGTGTYNEQFF. The CDR3 DNA is TGCAGTGCCCCCCCTAGGGGGACAGGGACCTACAATGAGCAGTTCTTC.